This is a list of T cell receptor beta chains from one sample in a study of cytomegalovirus exposure and HLA in healthy donors. TCRdb's copy holds only in-frame clones and misses some; the assay was immunoSEQ multiplex PCR. The data contain under 200,000 clones, roughly four fifths of them singletons. What was sequenced was PBMCs. The origin of the receptors is a woman aged 18-30 years in good health and CMV-seropositive. The CDR3 runs from the conserved cysteine through the conserved F or W. Each record gives: V gene, J gene, clone size, D gene, CDR3 DNA, CDR3 protein. The D gene is left open where the match is weak. Size values are once, few and many counts, or a class for expanded clones, and some rows have none.

TRBV28	TRBJ2-2	once	-	TGTGCCAGCAGTTGGGAGAAGGAGTTCTCCGGGGAGCTGTTTTTT	CASSWEKEFSGELFF
TRBV5-1	TRBJ1-1	-	-	TGCGCCAGCAGCTCGACTTTGGGGGGTCTGGACGCTTTCTTT	CASSSTLGGLDAFF
TRBV9	TRBJ1-2	-	-	TGTGCCAGCAGCCCGTTTTTATCCACCCCCGGGGGGGTTGGGGACTATGGCTACACCTTC	CASSPFLSTPGGVGDYGYTF
TRBV4-2	TRBJ1-4	few	TRBD1	TGTGCCAGCAGCCAAGACTCGGGACAGTCAGTTGAAAAACTGTTTTTT	CASSQDSGQSVEKLFF
TRBV19	TRBJ2-3	-	-	TGTGCCAGTAGTATCTCTGCGGGCCTCACAGATACGCAGTATTTT	CASSISAGLTDTQYF
TRBV15	TRBJ1-3	-	-	TGTGCCACCAGCAGAGGCGACATAACTGGAAACACCATATATTTT	CATSRGDITGNTIYF
TRBV4-3	TRBJ2-3	-	TRBD2	TGCGCCAGCAGCCAAGGGGCTACTAGCGGGGGGGCCGTAGCAAGCACAGATACGCAGTATTTT	CASSQGATSGGAVASTDTQYF
TRBV4-3	TRBJ1-2	-	TRBD1	TGCGCCAGCAGCCAAGCCTACCAGGGGGCGAGGGGCTACACCTTC	CASSQAYQGARGYTF
TRBV18	TRBJ2-3	-	TRBD2	TGTGCCAGCTCACCACCGCGGGGGGGCACAGATACGCAGTATTTT	CASSPPRGGTDTQYF
TRBV28	TRBJ2-5	-	TRBD2	TGTGCCAGCAGTTTACCCCGGACTAGCGGGGGGGGAGAGACCCAGTACTTC	CASSLPRTSGGGETQYF
TRBV30	TRBJ2-5	-	-	TGTGCCTGGAGTGGGGTGGGGGCAAGGGAAGAGACCCAGTACTTC	CAWSGVGAREETQYF
TRBV28	TRBJ1-1	few	-	TGTGCCAGCAGTGACTGGAACACTGAAGCTTTCTTT	CASSDWNTEAFF
TRBV5-1	TRBJ1-2	-	-	TGCGCCAGCAGCTTAGAGGCCAGCTTCTATGGCTACACCTTC	CASSLEASFYGYTF
TRBV11-2	TRBJ2-2	-	TRBD2	TGTGCCAGCAGACCGATAGCGGGGGATAACACCGGGGAGCTGTTTTTT	CASRPIAGDNTGELFF
TRBV9	TRBJ2-5	few	-	TGTGCCAGCAGCGTCATGGGGGGGGCCCAAGAGACCCAGTACTTC	CASSVMGGAQETQYF
TRBV7-8	TRBJ2-5	once	-	TGTGCCAGCAGCTTAGTATCGGCGGGACTGCTCTGGGCCCAGTACTTC	CASSLVSAGLLWAQYF
TRBV6-5	TRBJ2-3	-	-	TGTGCCAGCAGTGAAGGGGAAGTGGATACGCAGTATTTT	CASSEGEVDTQYF
TRBV7-9	TRBJ1-2	-	-	TGTGCCAGCAGCTCCGTTTCTTCCGATGGCTACACCTTC	CASSSVSSDGYTF
TRBV2	TRBJ2-1	-	-	TGTGCCAGCAGTGCCTTTTCGACTCCGTTCGTGGACAATGAGCAGTTCTTC	CASSAFSTPFVDNEQFF
TRBV15	TRBJ2-5	few	TRBD1	TGTGCCACCAGCAGAGGGAAGACAGGGATGGGGGAGACCCAGTACTTC	CATSRGKTGMGETQYF
TRBV27	TRBJ1-4	-	-	TGTGCCAGCAGTTATGGTCCCCGGGAAAAACTGTTTTTT	CASSYGPREKLFF
TRBV7-2	TRBJ2-5	-	TRBD1	TGTGCCAGCAGCTTAGACAGGGGTCCGGGGACCCAGTACTTC	CASSLDRGPGTQYF
TRBV11-1	TRBJ2-1	-	-	TGTGCCAGCAGCCCACCTATGAATGAGCAGTTCTTC	CASSPPMNEQFF
TRBV6-5	TRBJ2-5	-	-	TGTGCCAGCGATGCATCAGGTGGTGGGACCCAGTACTTC	CASDASGGGTQYF
TRBV7-2	TRBJ2-5	-	-	TGTGCCAGCAGGGAACAGGGCAGGGAGACCCAGTACTTC	CASREQGRETQYF
TRBV6-4	TRBJ2-3	few	TRBD2	TGTGCCAGCAGTGAGCGGGGGGGCACAGATACGCAGTATTTT	CASSERGGTDTQYF
TRBV29-1	TRBJ2-3	-	TRBD1	TGCAGCGTCGGACAGGCTAAGGATACGCAGTATTTT	CSVGQAKDTQYF
TRBV11-2	TRBJ2-1	-	TRBD2	TGTGCCAGCAGCTTAGTGAAGCGGGGGACAAACAATGAGCAGTTCTTC	CASSLVKRGTNNEQFF
TRBV6-4	TRBJ1-2	few	TRBD1	TGTGCCAGCAGTGACAGTGGACAGGGGTCGGATGGCTACACCTTC	CASSDSGQGSDGYTF
TRBV28	TRBJ1-1	-	-	TGTGCCAGCAGTGACCCTCAGGACACTGAAGCTTTCTTT	CASSDPQDTEAFF
TRBV2	TRBJ1-1	once	-	TGTGCCAGCAGTGTCAGCAGGGAAGCTGAAGCTTTCTTT	CASSVSREAEAFF
TRBV7-9	TRBJ1-2	once	TRBD1	TGTTCCAGCAGCCAGCCGGCTGGGACAGATCGTTATGGCTACACCTTC	CSSSQPAGTDRYGYTF
TRBV5-4	TRBJ2-3	few	-	TGTGCCAGCAGCTCTACAGATACGCAGTATTTT	CASSSTDTQYF
TRBV7-2	TRBJ1-1	once	-	TGTGCCAGCAGCTTAGCGCGTCGGAACACTGAAGCTTTCTTT	CASSLARRNTEAFF
TRBV29-1	TRBJ2-6	once	-	TGCAGCGTTGGTCTTGGGGCCAACGTCCTGACTTTC	CSVGLGANVLTF
TRBV7-9	TRBJ1-1	-	-	TGTGCCAGCGATGATCCTAACTCGAACACTGAAGCTTTCTTT	CASDDPNSNTEAFF
TRBV6-1	TRBJ2-5	-	-	TGTGCCAGCGCCGGTAGCGGATATACACAAGAGACCCAGTACTTC	CASAGSGYTQETQYF
TRBV7-9	TRBJ2-5	-	TRBD2	TGTGCCAGCAGCGCAAGACTAGCGGGGGCCCAAGAGACCCAGTACTTC	CASSARLAGAQETQYF
TRBV2	TRBJ2-6	-	-	TGTGCCAGCAGTGAACGGTTAGGCAGGCACAACGTCCTGACTTTC	CASSERLGRHNVLTF
TRBV5-5	TRBJ1-1	-	TRBD1	TGTGCCAGCAGCTTGATACAGGGGGTTGAAGCTTTCTTT	CASSLIQGVEAFF
TRBV6-5	TRBJ1-2	-	TRBD1	TGTGCCAGCAGTTACTATGGACAGGGTGAGGGCTACACCTTC	CASSYYGQGEGYTF
TRBV30	TRBJ1-2	-	TRBD1	TGTGCCTGGAGTGTGACAGGGAAGGGCTACACCTTC	CAWSVTGKGYTF
TRBV5-1	TRBJ2-3	-	TRBD2	TGCGCCAGCCAAACTAGCGGGGGCACAGATACGCAGTATTTT	CASQTSGGTDTQYF
TRBV6-1	TRBJ1-5	-	TRBD1	TGTGCCAGCAGCGTGGGACAGAATCAGCCCCAGCATTTT	CASSVGQNQPQHF
TRBV27	TRBJ2-7	-	-	TGTGCCAGCACCACCGGGGGGCTTGATCGCGAGCAGTACTTC	CASTTGGLDREQYF
TRBV5-1	TRBJ1-2	once	TRBD1	TGCGCCAGCAGTCATACGGGACAGTCAATCTATGGCTACACCTTC	CASSHTGQSIYGYTF
TRBV4-1	TRBJ1-2	-	TRBD1	TGCGCCAGCAGCCAAGTCGGACAGGGTAACTATGGCTACACCTTC	CASSQVGQGNYGYTF
TRBV2	TRBJ1-6	-	-	TGTGCCAGAAAAGAGGCCACCAATTCACCCCTCCACTTT	CARKEATNSPLHF
TRBV7-2	TRBJ2-3	-	TRBD2	TGTGCCAGCAGCTTAAGCGGGGACTCTCACACAGATACGCAGTATTTT	CASSLSGDSHTDTQYF
TRBV15	TRBJ1-5	-	TRBD1	TGTGCCACCCAGGACAGGAACAATCAGCCCCAGCATTTT	CATQDRNNQPQHF
TRBV5-1	TRBJ1-1	-	-	TGCGCCAGCAGCAACATACAGGGGAACACTGAAGCTTTCTTT	CASSNIQGNTEAFF
TRBV5-1	TRBJ1-1	once	-	TGCGCCAGCAGCTTGAATGGGGGCCTGGACACTGAAGCTTTCTTT	CASSLNGGLDTEAFF